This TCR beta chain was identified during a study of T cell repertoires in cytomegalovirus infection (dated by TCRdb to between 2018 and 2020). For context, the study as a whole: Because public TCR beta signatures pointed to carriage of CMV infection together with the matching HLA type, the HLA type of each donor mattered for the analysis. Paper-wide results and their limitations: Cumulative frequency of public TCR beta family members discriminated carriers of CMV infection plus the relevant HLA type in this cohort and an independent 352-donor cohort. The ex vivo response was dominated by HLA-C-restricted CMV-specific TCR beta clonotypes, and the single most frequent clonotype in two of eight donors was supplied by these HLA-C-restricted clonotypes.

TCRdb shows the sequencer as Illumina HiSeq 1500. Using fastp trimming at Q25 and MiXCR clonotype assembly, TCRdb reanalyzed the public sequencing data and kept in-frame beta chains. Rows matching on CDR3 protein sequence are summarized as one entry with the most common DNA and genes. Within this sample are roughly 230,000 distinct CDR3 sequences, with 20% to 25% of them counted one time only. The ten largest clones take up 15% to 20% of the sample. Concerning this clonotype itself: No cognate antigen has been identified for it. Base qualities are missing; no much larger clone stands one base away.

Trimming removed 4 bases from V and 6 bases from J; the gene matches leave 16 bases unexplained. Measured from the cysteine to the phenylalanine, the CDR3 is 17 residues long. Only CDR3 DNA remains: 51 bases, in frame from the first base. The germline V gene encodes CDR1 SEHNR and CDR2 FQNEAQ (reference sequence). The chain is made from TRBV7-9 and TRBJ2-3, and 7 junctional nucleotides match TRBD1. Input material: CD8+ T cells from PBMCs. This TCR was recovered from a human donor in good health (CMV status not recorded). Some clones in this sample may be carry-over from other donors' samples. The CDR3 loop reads CASSSDRSFVDRDTQYF. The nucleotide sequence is TGTGCCAGCAGCTCGGACAGGTCTTTCGTCGACAGGGATACGCAGTATTTT.